This TCR beta chain was identified in a study of fetal regulatory T cell absence and autoimmunity. Background on the study: The IPEX patients lacked clinical diabetes but had exocrine pancreas autoimmunity.

The count of this clone is one. Antigen unknown. Study-level results: Some top pancreas TCR clones were over 95-fold enriched versus cord blood.

The method was immunoSEQ multiplex PCR; TCRdb's version includes in-frame clones alone and lacks a portion of them. The data hold 45,000 to 50,000 clones, with roughly 80% observed a single time. This CDR3 is built from 14 residues. Germline CDR1 SGHVS, CDR2 FNYEAQ. With V trimmed by 4 bases and J by 4 bases, 7 bases remained unmatched. The sample was cord blood. This chain joins TRBV7-6 and TRBJ2-7; TRBD2 aligns across 7 bases. The receptor comes from a newborn boy with IPEX syndrome. The CDR3 is CASSSGGLNYEQYF. The DNA for the CDR3 is TGTGCCAGCAGCTCGGGGGGACTCAATTACGAGCAGTACTTC.